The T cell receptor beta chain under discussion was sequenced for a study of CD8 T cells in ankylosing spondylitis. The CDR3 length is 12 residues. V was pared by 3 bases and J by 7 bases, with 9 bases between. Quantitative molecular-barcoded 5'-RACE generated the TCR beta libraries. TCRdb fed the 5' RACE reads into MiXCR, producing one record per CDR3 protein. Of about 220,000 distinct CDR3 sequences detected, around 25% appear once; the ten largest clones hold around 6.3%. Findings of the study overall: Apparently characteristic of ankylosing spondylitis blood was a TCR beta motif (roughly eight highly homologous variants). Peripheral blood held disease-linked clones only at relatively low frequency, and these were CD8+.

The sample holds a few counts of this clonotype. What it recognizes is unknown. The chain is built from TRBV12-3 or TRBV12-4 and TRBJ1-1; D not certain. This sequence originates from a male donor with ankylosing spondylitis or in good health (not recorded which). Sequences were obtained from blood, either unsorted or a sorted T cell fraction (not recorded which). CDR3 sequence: CASSFPGSEAFF. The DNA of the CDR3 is TGTGCCAGCAGTTTTCCCGGGAGTGAAGCTTTCTTT.